The present T cell receptor beta chain was sequenced within a study of shared clonotypes between healthy human individuals (dated by TCRdb to about 2020). Concerning the study at large: The cohort included three men and a couple of women between 18 and 49 years of age. To increase sequencing depth and limit assay-specific biases, TCR repertoire library preparation and sequencing were carried out by different laboratories using diverse techniques. For each donor, three plates each were used for CD4 naive and CD4 memory, two plates were used for CD8 naive, and one plate was used for CD8 memory. Each donor's leukapheresis produced roughly between about 0.8 and 10 billion PBMCs. To estimate repertoire size and how much clonotype sharing occurs between individuals, the study deeply sequenced the blood TCR repertoires of roughly 5 healthy adults.

Healthy HIV-negative adults with no recently reported acute infections or vaccinations were included as donors. Only Caucasian adults living in Nashville, Tennessee, USA were represented among the donors. CD4+ T cells were enriched through magnetic negative selection, after which naive cells were positively selected on CD45RA and the remaining negative fraction served as the memory subset. Blood was collected by leukapheresis, and PBMCs were isolated by Ficoll-Histopaque density gradient centrifugation and then cryopreserved in liquid nitrogen vapor phase. Analytical flow cytometry was used to check the purity and quantity of every magnetically sorted T cell population. Genomic DNA was isolated from each sorted fraction and quantified by UV absorbance on a Nanodrop 2000c. What the authors observed across the whole study: Sampling was restricted to blood, and TCR repertoires in tissues likely differ from the TCR repertoires found in blood. Approximately 5% of naive CD4, 3% to 4% of naive CD8, about 2.1% of memory CD4, and 0.35% to 0.4% of memory CD8 clonotypes were shared across several donors. The genetic and exposure-history diversity represented was limited by the small number of donors. Based on pairwise subsampling, the degree of clonotype sharing among donors was expected to be affected by sequencing depth. Incomplete sequencing was indicated by rarefaction of sorted-subset datasets, despite the large sequencing depth. Compared with non-shared clonotypes, clonotypes shared by all four sorted-subset donors had higher generation probabilities. Naive subsets generally had larger estimated clonotype richness than memory subsets.

TCR CDR3 regions were amplified from genomic DNA by multiplex PCR using the deep immunoSEQ assay. Extracted genomic DNA from each cell subset was distributed evenly across all wells of several immunoSEQ 96-well plates, and each plate was treated as a replicate. For sorted subsets, around 200 ng genomic DNA, equal to tens of thousands of T cell genomes, was loaded into each replicate PCR. The purified libraries were quantified using a Qubit 3.0 fluorometer, sized with a Bioanalyzer 2100, and then quantified again using the KAPA Library Quantification kit. A separate single-read 150-cycle Illumina NextSeq 550 flow cell was used to sequence each immunoSEQ 96-well plate. As for the original processing: The immunoSEQ output contained only junctional sequences without quality scores, so filtering could not match that applied to full-length reads. Sequences were annotated with PyIR, a Python wrapper for IgBLAST v1.9, and V/J genes and CDR3 were assigned using IMGT germline references. Reads were removed for weak V/J assignments (E-value above 1e-6), missing CDR3, stop codons, out-of-frame junctions, or ambiguous translated residues. V3J clonotypes were defined as sequences sharing the same inferred V gene, J gene, and CDR3 amino acid sequence. To compute the percentage overlap between repertoires, the number of shared unique clonotypes was divided by the size of the smaller repertoire. Richness of each repertoire was evaluated using RTK rarefaction, the Chao1 estimator, and Recon v2.1 estimates of unobserved clonotypes. OLGA was used to compute generation probabilities for all TCRbeta clonotypes that the gDNA method yielded from a handful of donors. Imported from immuneACCESS, the table was reduced by TCRdb to in-frame sequences with V and J called. These copies leave out some clones; in studies compared against another copy, an unresolved V gene accounts for under half, and the cause of the remainder is not known. Clonal size and the V and J genes are those of that table, whereas D and trimming came from the DNA. Within this sample are a few million clones, with over 85% of them counted one time only. Jointly, the top ten make up under 0.45% of the sample.

In the case of this clone: It lacks a known antigen. Per-base qualities were not stored, and no clone one base away is much larger. Other DNA variants within this sample encode the same CDR3.

This sequence originates from a man younger than 35 in good health. Some clones in this sample may be carry-over from other donors' samples. Sequenced sample: naive CD4+ T cells from PBMCs. Explained via the paper, the cell subset or site label denotes: CD45RA+ positively selected.

The CDR3 amino acid sequence is: CASSPDSNYGYTF. The nucleotide sequence reads as follows: TGTGCCAGCAGCCCCGACAGTAACTATGGCTACACCTTC. Recombination connected TRBV7-8 to TRBJ1-2, with a weak D call of TRBD1 (5 bases match). The CDR3 runs 13 residues from the cysteine to the phenylalanine. Here the CDR3 DNA is all that survives: 39 bases in frame from base 1. For CDR1 and CDR2, the germline V gene lists SGHVS and FQNEAQ. V is pared back by 5 bases and J by 1 base, with 8 bases lying between the germline termini.